The sequence of this T cell receptor beta chain was determined in a study of CD8+ T cells in alopecia areata. In the study overall: Scoring treated patients' severity relied on the percentage of scalp area affected.

The CDR3 contains 15 residues. Germline values: CDR1 SEHNR, CDR2 FQNEAQ (reference sequence). The junction had 3 bases not matched to a gene; V was cut back by 0 bases and J by 6 bases. Extracted from the samples, RNA was reverse transcribed into cDNA to serve as the sequencing template. The repertoire was sequenced with immunoSEQ multiplex PCR; TCRdb's copy has only in-frame clones and lacks some. In the table there are fewer than 250,000 clones, approximately 45% of which are singletons. Treatment defined: oral pan-JAK inhibitor, 5-10 mg twice daily. The starting material was CD4+ T cells sorted from blood, obtained at roughly week 36, from a patient treated with tofacitinib. The genes are TRBV7-9 and TRBJ1-4; 8 bases fit TRBD1. This receptor was obtained from a human donor with alopecia areata. The CDR3 sequence: CASSLAGTGYEKLFF. CDR3 nucleotides: TGTGCCAGCAGCTTAGCCGGGACAGGTTATGAAAAACTGTTTTTT.